This TCR beta chain was obtained from a study of T cells after yellow fever vaccination. The CDR3 covers 11 residues. Between the trimmed V and J ends, which lost 5 bases and 7 bases, there was a span of 9 bases. A note on this clonotype: The antigen is not known.

Study observations and caveats: Repertoires obtained by FACS sorting could include abundant clonotypes that entered as contaminants from the bulk population.

TCRdb itself ran the 5' RACE reads through MiXCR, one entry per CDR3 protein. The data hold 300,000 to 400,000 distinct CDR3 sequences, with 3.5% to 4.5% observed a single time. Sequenced here: PBMCs, sampled 5 days after the yellow fever booster vaccination. V usage is TRBV23-1 and J usage is TRBJ2-7; D call uncertain. TRBV23-1 is given ORF status, its function remaining uncertain. The clonotype was recovered from a man in his late teens or twenties who received the YFV17D yellow fever vaccine. The CDR3 loop reads CASSGDLEQYF. CDR3 nucleotide sequence: TGCGCCAGCAGTGGGGATTTAGAGCAGTACTTC.